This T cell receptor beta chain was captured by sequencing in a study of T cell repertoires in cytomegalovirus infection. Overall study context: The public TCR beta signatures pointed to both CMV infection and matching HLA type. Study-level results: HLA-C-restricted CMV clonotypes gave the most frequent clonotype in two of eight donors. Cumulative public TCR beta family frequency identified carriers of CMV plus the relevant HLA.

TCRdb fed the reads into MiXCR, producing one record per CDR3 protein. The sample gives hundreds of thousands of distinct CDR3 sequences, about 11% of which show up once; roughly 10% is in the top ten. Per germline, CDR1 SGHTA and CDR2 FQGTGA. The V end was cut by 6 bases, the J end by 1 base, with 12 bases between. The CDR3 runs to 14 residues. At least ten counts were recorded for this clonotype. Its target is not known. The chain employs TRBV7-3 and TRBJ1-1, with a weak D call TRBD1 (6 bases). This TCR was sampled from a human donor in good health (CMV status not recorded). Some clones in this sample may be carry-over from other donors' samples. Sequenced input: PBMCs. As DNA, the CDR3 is TGTGCCAGCAGGTGGGGGCCTTCGAACACTGAAGCTTTCTTT. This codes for CASRWGPSNTEAFF.